This entry concerns a single T cell receptor beta chain. Profiling relied on immunoSEQ multiplex PCR, and the TCRdb table lists in-frame clones only, not all of them. The data contain some 200,000 clones, roughly 90% of them singletons. This record comes from a study of blood T cell repertoires in COVID-19. The CDR3 runs to 15 residues. Germline lookup yields CDR1 LGHDT and CDR2 YNNKEL (reference sequence). Trimming cost V 1 base and J 5 bases, with 13 bases left between them. This chain uses TRBV3-1 (or the pseudogene TRBV3-2) with TRBJ2-3; D is possibly TRBD2 (6 bases). The specimen sequenced was peripheral blood. The receptor was isolated from a man between 50 and 59 years old with COVID-19, enrolled during active disease. The CDR3 protein is CASSQVTGAGDTQYF. The CDR3 nucleotides read TGTGCCAGCAGCCAAGTCACGGGAGCGGGAGATACGCAGTATTTT.